One sample yielded the 19 T cell receptor beta chains listed below, sequenced in a study of blood T cell repertoires in COVID-19 (dated by TCRdb to the early 2020s). Library method: the immunoSEQ multiplex PCR assay. Not all clones reach the TCRdb copy of this immuneACCESS table, which keeps in-frame sequences only. Checked studies attribute under half of the gap to unresolved V genes and leave the rest unexplained. The sample includes about 230,000 clones, with approximately 84% observed a single time. The ten top clones hold 0.85% to 1% of the sample. The sample taken for sequencing was peripheral blood. The receptors derive from a man aged 35 to 55 with acute or convalescent COVID-19.

The chain employs TRBV3-1 (or the pseudogene TRBV3-2) and TRBJ2-1, with D maybe TRBD1 (5 bases). CDR3 length: 18 residues. Between the trimmed V and J ends, which lost 0 bases and 8 bases, there was a span of 23 bases. Germline V lookup: CDR1 LGHDT, CDR2 YNNKEL (reference sequence). CDR3 protein: CASSQDSLVLRGGDEQFF. In DNA form, the CDR3 reads TGTGCCAGCAGCCAAGACTCCCTCGTCCTAAGGGGCGGCGATGAGCAGTTCTTC.

The chain recombines TRBV4-1 with TRBJ1-1, with D possibly matching TRBD1 (6 bases). The CDR3 spans 12 residues. Trimming shortened V by 3 bases and J by 8 bases, and 10 bases separated the two germline ends. Germline CDR1 is MGHRA and CDR2 is YSYEKL. The CDR3 nucleotides are TGCGCCAGCAGCCAGGCCGGGACAGAAGCTTTCTTT. Encoded protein: CASSQAGTEAFF.

Here the CDR3 reads CASSRAGGTNEQFF. CDR3 coding DNA: TGTGCCAGCAGCCGAGCGGGGGGAACGAATGAGCAGTTCTTC. The chain carries TRBV7-3 and TRBJ2-1; 9 bases fit TRBD2. CDR1 is SGHTA and CDR2 is FQGTGA in the germline V gene. Germline trimming cut 5 bases from V and 7 bases from J; bases unmatched to any gene: 6. This CDR3 spans 14 amino acids.

The chain has TRBV6-5 and TRBJ1-5; 8 bases match TRBD1. The CDR3 is 15 amino acids. With 6 bases clipped from V and 6 bases from J, the junction kept 10 bases outside the gene matches. Germline lookup yields CDR1 MNHEY and CDR2 SVGAGI. The CDR3 spells CASRTGQGIGQPQHF. For the CDR3, the DNA is TGTGCCAGCAGAACCGGACAGGGAATAGGTCAGCCCCAGCATTTT.

The chain employs TRBV10-3 and TRBJ2-1; 9 bases agree with TRBD1. This CDR3 contains 18 residues. Germline lookup yields CDR1 ENHRY and CDR2 SYGVKD. The ends lost 6 bases at V and 3 bases at J; junction bases unmatched: 15. The CDR3 reads CAIRKGQGTGDFYNEQFF. CDR3 sequence (DNA): TGTGCCATCAGGAAGGGACAGGGAACAGGCGATTTCTACAATGAGCAGTTCTTC.

V gene TRBV6-5 combines with J gene TRBJ1-1, with 7 bases that match TRBD1. The CDR3 runs to 14 residues. Losses at the gene ends were 8 bases for V and 0 bases for J; bases not matched to a gene: 6. Germline-derived CDR1 and CDR2 are MNHEY and SVGAGI. The CDR3 DNA reads TGTGCCAGCGGGCCGGGACAGATGAACACTGAAGCTTTCTTT. Protein sequence: CASGPGQMNTEAFF.

The genes are TRBV2 and TRBJ2-7; 7 bases line up with TRBD2. The CDR3 length is 15 residues. Unmatched junction bases numbered 9, after V lost 4 bases and J lost 3 bases. From germline, CDR1 is SNHLY and CDR2 FYNNEI. CDR3 protein: CASSVGAGTNYEQYF. The CDR3 nucleotides read TGTGCCAGCAGTGTGGGAGCCGGGACTAACTACGAGCAGTACTTC.

A remark on this clone: The same CDR3 can be traced to other DNA sequences in this sample. The rearrangement uses TRBV19 and TRBJ1-2; TRBD1 matches 7 bases. Germline CDR1 LNHDA, CDR2 SQIVND (reference sequence). J was trimmed by 2 bases and V by 5 bases; bases with no gene match: 5. The CDR3 is 14 amino acids. The chain's CDR3 is CASSPGTDNYGYTF. The CDR3 DNA reads TGTGCCAGTAGTCCCGGGACAGACAACTATGGCTACACCTTC.

The chain combines TRBV6-1 with TRBJ2-5; 14 bases agree with TRBD2. Germline assignment: CDR1 MNHNS and CDR2 SASEGT. The length of the CDR3 is 15 residues. Trimming cost V 3 bases and J 4 bases; bases outside gene matches: 1. The CDR3, as DNA: TGTGCCAGCAGTGAGACTAGCGGGGGGGCAGAGACCCAGTACTTC. Translating gives CASSETSGGAETQYF.

The V and J genes are TRBV4-1 and TRBJ1-4; D gene uncertain. Germline CDR1 MGHRA, CDR2 YSYEKL. The CDR3 consists of 13 residues. V lost 1 base to trimming and J lost 4 bases, with 4 bases between them. The CDR3 loop is CASSQVLNEKLFF. In nucleotides, the CDR3 is TGCGCCAGCAGCCAAGTACTTAATGAAAAACTGTTTTTT.

V usage is TRBV7-9 and J usage is TRBJ2-5; D is unclear. The ends were cut back, 3 bases at V and 2 bases at J, with 10 bases in the middle. The germline V gene encodes CDR1 SEHNR and CDR2 FQNEAQ (reference sequence). The CDR3 runs 14 residues. This CDR3 is CASSFHGEQETQYF. The CDR3 coding sequence is TGTGCCAGCAGCTTTCATGGAGAACAAGAGACCCAGTACTTC.

The chain combines TRBV5-1 with TRBJ2-7; the match to TRBD2 covers 10 bases. There are 13 residues in the CDR3. The trim removed 5 bases at V and 2 bases at J, leaving 1 base unmatched. Per germline, CDR1 SGHRS and CDR2 YFSETQ. CDR3 nucleotides: TGCGCCAGCAGACTAGCGGGGACCTACGAGCAGTACTTC. This translates into CASRLAGTYEQYF.

This chain connects TRBV18 to TRBJ2-6; D gene uncertain. Between the trimmed V and J ends, which lost 2 bases and 2 bases, there was a span of 7 bases. CDR1 and CDR2 (germline): KGHSH, LQKENI. This CDR3 is built from 15 residues. The CDR3 here is CASSPYSTGANVLTF. The CDR3 region has the DNA TGTGCCAGCTCACCATACAGTACTGGGGCCAACGTCCTGACTTTC.

The gene calls are TRBV19 and TRBJ2-6, with D tentatively TRBD1 (6 bases). Germline CDR1 is LNHDA and CDR2 is SQIVND (reference sequence). The CDR3 is made up of 18 amino acids. Trimming shortened V by 5 bases and J by 0 bases, and 17 bases separated the two germline ends. This CDR3 is CASSLRTDPFSGANVLTF. CDR3 DNA: TGTGCCAGTAGTCTTAGGACAGATCCCTTCTCTGGGGCCAACGTCCTGACTTTC.

This sequence joins TRBV30 and TRBJ1-2; no clear D. The germline V gene encodes CDR1 GTSNPN and CDR2 SVGIG (reference sequence). CDR3 length: 11 residues. V lost 2 bases to trimming and J lost 4 bases, with 5 bases between them. This CDR3 reads CAWSRVYGYTF. Here the CDR3 DNA reads TGTGCCTGGAGTCGGGTCTATGGCTACACCTTC.

V gene TRBV7-2 combines with J gene TRBJ2-7, with 10 bases identical to TRBD1. V gave up 5 bases and J gave up 2 bases; unmatched junction bases: 6. This CDR3 is built from 15 residues. Germline V gene data show CDR1 as SGHTA and CDR2 as FQGNSA. In nucleotides, the CDR3 is TGTGCCAGCAGCCCCTCGGACAGGGGGGCCTACGAGCAGTACTTC. It specifies CASSPSDRGAYEQYF.

The chain uses TRBV3-1 (or the pseudogene TRBV3-2) and TRBJ2-2, with 9 bases aligning to TRBD1. V shed 2 bases and J 5 bases; nucleotides not matched to a gene: 6. The CDR3 consists of 16 residues. Per germline, CDR1 LGHDT and CDR2 YNNKEL (reference sequence). Written as DNA, the CDR3 is TGTGCCAGCAGCCAAACCGGGACAGGGAAGACCGGGGAGCTGTTTTTT. Translated: CASSQTGTGKTGELFF.

This rearrangement joins TRBV3-1 (or the pseudogene TRBV3-2) to TRBJ2-7; D call uncertain. This CDR3 has 12 residues. Per the germline V gene, CDR1 is LGHDT and CDR2 is YNNKEL (reference sequence). Trimming pared 0 bases from V and 6 bases from J, leaving 6 bases between. The CDR3 loop reads CASSQDRVEQYF. The CDR3 DNA follows: TGTGCCAGCAGCCAAGATCGGGTCGAGCAGTACTTC.

The CDR3: CASSVEPGRGTEAFF. The CDR3 DNA reads as TGTGCCAGCAGCGTAGAACCAGGGCGCGGCACTGAAGCTTTCTTT. The chain recombines TRBV9 with TRBJ1-1; a weak D match, TRBD1 (5 bases). Per the germline V gene, CDR1 is SGDLS and CDR2 is YYNGEE. There are 15 residues in the CDR3. V dropped 0 bases and J dropped 4 bases, with 13 bases sitting between them.